This TCR beta chain derives from a study of T cells in women clearing cervical HPV infection. As for the study in general: Cases were women with histologically confirmed HPV16-related CIN3 or worse, including a couple of invasive cancers. HLA type could not be excluded as a confounder.

To note about this clone: Its antigen is not known. The read stops 3 residues short of the end of the CDR3; the missing end is completed from the germline J gene.

TCRdb's table, derived via immunoSEQ multiplex PCR, lists solely in-frame clones and lacks some. The sample has fewer than 35,000 clones. CDR3 size: 16 residues. Germline V gene data show CDR1 as SQVTM and CDR2 as ANQGSEA. Points from the study as a whole: Associations may precede or follow infection; HPV-specific or memory T cells were not isolated. Combining TCR richness with V gene abundances gave 0.65 to 0.85 AUC.

The sample taken for sequencing was blood buffy coat. V and J are TRBV29-1 and TRBJ2-3; 7 bases are a match to TRBD1. This sequence originates from a woman aged 18 to 75 with a cervical HPV16 infection that either progressed to CIN3+ or cleared (not recorded which). The CDR3 is CSARGRRGDSQETQYF. CDR3 DNA (partial): TGCAGCGCCCGAGGCCGACGAGGGGACAGTCAAGAGACG.